Listed here are 30 T cell receptor beta chains from one sample, sequenced in a study of sequential checkpoint blockade in melanoma. Treatment of the sample: randomized to nivolumab then ipilimumab (arm A) or the reverse (arm B). Clones were sequenced by immunoSEQ multiplex PCR, and TCRdb holds only the in-frame ones, with some missing. The data show 16,000 or so clones, with approximately 80% seen just once and about an eighth held by the top ten. This material consisted of CD8+ T cells sorted from blood (inferred from file names), taken from a patient given nivolumab and ipilimumab in sequence. Every receptor here comes from a human donor with melanoma.

The J gene is TRBJ1-1, the V gene TRBV4-1; D might be TRBD1 (6 bases). The CDR3 loop spans 15 amino acids. CDR1 is MGHRA and CDR2 is YSYEKL in the germline V gene. V lost 2 bases and J lost 5, with 15 bases in between. The CDR3 DNA is TGCGCCAGCAGCCAATATCCAGGGACATTGACTGAAGCTTTCTTT. Amino acids: CASSQYPGTLTEAFF.

This sequence joins TRBV7-6 and TRBJ1-1; 7 bases match TRBD1. The CDR3 spans 15 residues. The germline V gene encodes CDR1 SGHVS and CDR2 FNYEAQ. V lost 4 bases to trimming and J lost 1 base; unmatched junction nucleotides: 6. CDR3: CASSYSTGQNTEAFF. The CDR3 DNA follows: TGTGCCAGCAGCTATTCGACAGGGCAGAACACTGAAGCTTTCTTT. The full variable domain, completed using reference TRBV7-6 and TRBJ1-1, is GAGVSQSPRYKVTKRGQDVALRCDPISGHVSLYWYRQALGQGPEFLTYFNYEAQQDKSGLPNDRFSAERPEGSISTLTIQRTEQRDSAMYRCASSYSTGQNTEAFFGQGTRLTVV.

V usage is TRBV14 and J usage is TRBJ2-7; D gene ambiguous. This CDR3 has 12 residues. Trimming shortened V by 0 bases and J by 4 bases, and 4 bases separated the two germline ends. The germline V gene has CDR1 SGHDN and CDR2 FVKESK. CDR3 sequence: CASSQDRYEQYF. The CDR3 DNA reads as TGTGCCAGCAGCCAAGATAGATACGAGCAGTACTTC.

This clone was seen only a few times. The chain employs TRBV27 and TRBJ1-5, with 7 bases identical to TRBD1. Trimming removed 6 bases from V and 0 bases from J; junction bases left unmatched: 5. This CDR3 has 15 residues. Germline V lookup: CDR1 MNHEY, CDR2 SMNVEV (reference sequence). CDR3 nucleotide sequence: TGTGCCAGCAGATTCAGGGGGAATAGCAATCAGCCCCAGCATTTT. Encoded protein: CASRFRGNSNQPQHF.

The J gene is TRBJ2-7, the V gene TRBV20-1; D unclear. The CDR3 is made up of 11 amino acids. V lost 3 bases, J lost 3 bases, and 6 bases lay in between. The germline V gene has CDR1 DFQATT and CDR2 SNEGSKA (reference sequence). CDR3 nucleotides: TGCAGTGCTAGGCAGGACTACGAGCAGTACTTC. Translation: CSARQDYEQYF.

J is TRBJ2-1 and V is TRBV11-2, with 14 bases that match TRBD2. The CDR3 contains 17 residues. Trimming took 5 bases from V and 7 from J; bases not matched to a gene: 10. Germline V lookup: CDR1 SGHAT, CDR2 FQNNGV. CDR3 region: CASSPRLGTSGRNEQFF. CDR3 coding DNA: TGTGCCAGCAGCCCCAGGTTGGGGACTAGCGGGAGAAATGAGCAGTTCTTC.

V usage is TRBV7-9 and J usage is TRBJ1-5; TRBD1 agrees at 8 bases. The CDR3 is 16 amino acids. The germline gives CDR1 SEHNR, CDR2 FQNEAQ (reference sequence). Germline trimming cut 4 bases from V and 0 bases from J; bases unmatched to any gene: 5. The CDR3 reads CASSYGQGYSNQPQHF. CDR3 nucleotides: TGTGCCAGCAGCTATGGACAGGGTTATAGCAATCAGCCCCAGCATTTT.

This clone was recorded once. The J gene is TRBJ2-7, the V gene TRBV30; D not certain. Deletions cut 2 bases from V and 6 bases from J, with 11 bases between. CDR3 length: 12 residues. Germline V gene lookup returns CDR1 GTSNPN and CDR2 SVGIG (reference sequence). The DNA for the CDR3 is TGTGCCTGGAGTCCCCTTTACTCCGAGCAGTACTTC. It encodes CAWSPLYSEQYF.

The chain carries TRBV5-5 and TRBJ1-2, with 7 bases matching TRBD1. The CDR3 is 16 residues long. After removal of 2 bases from V and 6 bases from J, the junction contained 13 bases not matched to a gene. Germline V gene lookup returns CDR1 SGHKS and CDR2 YYEKEE (reference sequence). The CDR3 is CASSFMGSGGRNGYTF. The CDR3 DNA reads TGTGCCAGCAGCTTCATGGGGTCAGGGGGACGGAATGGCTACACCTTC.

V gene TRBV7-9 combines with J gene TRBJ2-1; TRBD1 matches at 8 bases. CDR3 length equals 15 residues. The germline gives CDR1 SEHNR, CDR2 FQNEAQ (reference sequence). The V and J ends lost 0 bases and 3 bases, in that order; junction bases with no gene match: 1. This CDR3 is CASSLATGGYNEQFF. CDR3 sequence (DNA): TGTGCCAGCAGCTTAGCAACAGGGGGCTACAATGAGCAGTTCTTC.

The chain joins TRBV18 to TRBJ2-7, with 9 bases matching TRBD1. The CDR3 covers 15 residues. Per germline, CDR1 KGHSH and CDR2 LQKENI. Losses at the gene ends were 5 bases for V and 5 bases for J; bases not matched to a gene: 10. The CDR3: CASSRPGQGHHEQYF. The CDR3 coding sequence is TGTGCCAGCTCAAGACCGGGACAGGGTCACCACGAGCAGTACTTC.

The chain employs TRBV7-8 and TRBJ2-7; 7 nucleotides align to TRBD2. Germline lookup yields CDR1 SGHVS and CDR2 FQNEAQ. This CDR3 contains 16 residues. V lost 6 bases and J lost 0; bases outside the gene matches: 11. CDR3: CASSAAAGASSYEQYF. In nucleotides, the CDR3 is TGTGCCAGCAGTGCAGCGGCGGGAGCCTCCTCCTACGAGCAGTACTTC.

This clone was found once. The CDR3 nucleotides read TGTGCCAGCAGCCCCAAGACGGGGAATTCACCCCTCCACTTT. Translated, it gives CASSPKTGNSPLHF. V and J are TRBV5-8 and TRBJ1-6; D remains ambiguous. The V and J ends lost 4 bases and 7 bases respectively, with 12 bases between them. Germline lookup yields CDR1 SGHTS and CDR2 YDEGEE. This CDR3 is built from 14 residues. Together with reference TRBV5-8 and TRBJ1-6, the CDR3 gives the full variable domain: EAGVTQSPTHLIKTRGQQATLRCSPISGHTSVYWYQQALGLGLQFLLWYDEGEERNRGNFPPRFSGRQFPNYSSELNVNALELEDSALYLCASSPKTGNSPLHFGNGTRLTVT.

The CDR3 coding sequence is TGTGCCAGCAGAGTGGGACAGGGATCATCTCAGCCCCAGCATTTT. It is translated as CASRVGQGSSQPQHF. This chain links TRBV6-1 with TRBJ1-5; 9 bases are shared with TRBD1. The CDR3 totals 15 residues. Germline V gene data show CDR1 as MNHNS and CDR2 as SASEGT. Trimming cost V 6 bases and J 6 bases; bases outside gene matches: 9.

This chain links TRBV30 with TRBJ2-7, with D possibly being TRBD2 (5 bases). Germline CDR1 reads GTSNPN; CDR2 reads SVGIG (reference sequence). V gave up 1 base and J gave up 3 bases, with 13 bases separating them. CDR3 length equals 14 residues. CDR3 sequence: CAWSGSYGVYEQYF. CDR3 sequence (DNA): TGTGCCTGGAGTGGATCCTACGGGGTCTACGAGCAGTACTTC.

The chain uses TRBV5-4 and TRBJ1-2; D uncertain. The CDR3 spans 12 residues. Looked up from germline, CDR1 is SGHNT and CDR2 is YYREEE (reference sequence). The V end lost 0 bases, the J end lost 6 bases, and 6 bases lay between the germline ends. CDR3 sequence reads: CASSLDEDGYTF. As DNA, the CDR3 is TGTGCCAGCAGCTTGGACGAGGATGGCTACACCTTC.

The rearrangement joins TRBV12-5 to TRBJ1-2, with D tentatively TRBD1 (5 bases). Germline CDR1 is LGHNT and CDR2 is FRNRAP. Trimming left V 0 bases short and J 6 bases short, with 8 bases between. CDR3 length: 13 amino acids. The CDR3 DNA sequence: TGTGCTAGTGGTTTGGTCGTAGGGGATGGCTACACCTTC. This codes for CASGLVVGDGYTF.

The J gene is TRBJ1-2, the V gene TRBV4-1, with 10 bases matching TRBD1. The CDR3 is 15 residues long. Germline values: CDR1 MGHRA, CDR2 YSYEKL. The trim removed 6 bases at V and 3 bases at J, leaving 7 bases unmatched. The CDR3 sequence: CASSRGQGDHYGYTF. Here the CDR3 DNA reads TGCGCCAGCAGTCGCGGACAGGGGGACCACTATGGCTACACCTTC.

This clone was counted a single time. The chain combines TRBV7-9 with TRBJ2-7, with 8 bases identical to TRBD2. This CDR3 is 14 amino acids long. Unmatched junction bases numbered 6, after V lost 1 base and J lost 7 bases. The germline gives CDR1 SEHNR, CDR2 FQNEAQ (reference sequence). The CDR3: CASSLGSGGDEQYF. For the CDR3, the DNA is TGTGCCAGCAGCTTAGGGAGCGGGGGCGATGAGCAGTACTTC.

The chain joins TRBV4-2 to TRBJ1-5; the D gene is possibly TRBD1 (5 bases). This CDR3 contains 15 residues. Trimming took 4 bases from V and 11 from J, leaving 21 bases between them. CDR1 and CDR2 from the germline V gene are LGHNA and YNFKEQ. The CDR3 reads CASSLGRSAGGAQHF. In DNA, the CDR3 is TGTGCCAGCAGCCTCGGACGGTCCGCGGGGGGAGCCCAGCATTTT.

The chain employs TRBV5-4 and TRBJ2-7, with D uncertain. Germline V lookup: CDR1 SGHNT, CDR2 YYREEE (reference sequence). The CDR3 contains 14 residues. The V end lost 0 bases, the J end lost 2 bases, and 9 bases lay between the germline ends. CDR3: CASSLADIPYEQYF. The CDR3 nucleotides read TGTGCCAGCAGCTTGGCCGACATTCCCTACGAGCAGTACTTC. Drawing the rest from reference TRBV5-4 and TRBJ2-7, the complete variable domain is ETGVTQSPTHLIKTRGQQVTLRCSSQSGHNTVSWYQQALGQGPQFIFQYYREEENGRGNFPPRFSGLQFPNYSSELNVNALELDDSALYLCASSLADIPYEQYFGPGTRLTVT.

The rearrangement links TRBV5-1 to TRBJ2-7; 7 bases fit TRBD1. CDR3 length: 15 residues. The trim removed 2 bases at V and 2 bases at J, leaving 7 bases unmatched. Germline CDR1 SGHRS, CDR2 YFSETQ. CDR3 coding DNA: TGCGCCAGCAGCTTATCGACAGGGTTGGCCTACGAGCAGTACTTC. This sequence encodes CASSLSTGLAYEQYF. Complete variable domain (other parts from reference TRBV5-1 and TRBJ2-7): KAGVTQTPRYLIKTRGQQVTLSCSPISGHRSVSWYQQTPGQGLQFLFEYFSETQRNKGNFPGRFSGRQFSNSRSEMNVSTLELGDSALYLCASSLSTGLAYEQYFGPGTRLTVT.

The genes are TRBV4-3 and TRBJ2-7; D possibly corresponds to TRBD2 (5 bases). This CDR3 spans 14 amino acids. Looked up from germline, CDR1 is LGHNA and CDR2 is YSLEER. The V and J ends lost 1 base and 2 bases respectively, with 9 bases between them. The CDR3 reads CASSQAFGAYEQYF. The CDR3 DNA reads TGCGCCAGCAGCCAAGCTTTCGGGGCCTACGAGCAGTACTTC.

CDR3 protein: CASSQDLVSSYNSPLHF. CDR3 nucleotide sequence: TGCGCCAGCAGCCAAGACCTAGTCTCCTCCTATAATTCACCCCTCCACTTT. This chain uses TRBV4-1 with TRBJ1-6; D remains unclear. The CDR3 has 17 amino acids. Germline lookup yields CDR1 MGHRA and CDR2 YSYEKL. Trimming took off 0 bases at V and 0 bases at J, with 9 bases between the two ends.

The V call is TRBV9, the J call TRBJ2-7; D might be TRBD2 (6 bases). The CDR3 totals 14 residues. Germline values: CDR1 SGDLS, CDR2 YYNGEE. Between the trimmed V and J ends, which lost 0 bases and 7 bases, there was a span of 14 bases. The CDR3 DNA is TGTGCCAGCAGCGTAGTCTCCTTTGCGGGGGAGCAGTACTTC. Translation gives CASSVVSFAGEQYF.

This clone was seen a few times. This chain links TRBV19 with TRBJ1-5; TRBD1 might be the D (5 bases). There are 15 residues in the CDR3. CDR1 is LNHDA, CDR2 SQIVND, per germline (reference sequence). The ends were cut back, 3 bases at V and 6 bases at J, with 15 bases in the middle. The CDR3 protein is CASSMVGGVGQPQHF. The CDR3 DNA reads as TGTGCCAGTAGTATGGTCGGGGGTGTGGGTCAGCCCCAGCATTTT. The complete variable domain, with remaining parts taken from reference TRBV19 and TRBJ1-5, reads DGGITQSPKYLFRKEGQNVTLSCEQNLNHDAMYWYRQDPGQGLRLIYYSQIVNDFQKGDIAEGYSVSREKKESFPLTVTSAQKNPTAFYLCASSMVGGVGQPQHFGDGTRLSIL.

The rearrangement links TRBV10-3 to TRBJ2-7, with TRBD2 identical over 13 bases. The CDR3 is 16 amino acids. Trimming at V came to 10 bases and at J to 5 bases, leaving 14 bases not matched to a gene. CDR1 is ENHRY, CDR2 SYGVKD, per germline. This chain's CDR3 is CATESVTSGRFHEQYF. The DNA for the CDR3 is TGTGCCACCGAGTCCGTGACTAGCGGGAGGTTCCACGAGCAGTACTTC.

The V and J genes are TRBV9 and TRBJ2-7; 7 positions agree with TRBD2. There are 15 residues in the CDR3. With V trimmed by 4 bases and J by 3 bases, 10 bases remained unmatched. The V gene's germline CDR1 is SGDLS and CDR2 YYNGEE. The CDR3 DNA reads TGTGCCAGCAGCCCCCGGTTAGCGGGCCTCTACGAGCAGTACTTC. This codes for CASSPRLAGLYEQYF.

This clone was observed once. The genes are TRBV9 and TRBJ2-1, with D possibly being TRBD2 (6 bases). Germline V CDR1 and CDR2: SGDLS, YYNGEE. The CDR3 runs to 13 residues. V was pared by 2 bases and J by 8 bases, with 11 bases between. The CDR3 sequence: CASSVGWGDEQFF. CDR3 nucleotides: TGTGCCAGCAGCGTGGGGTGGGGGGATGAGCAGTTCTTC.

The chain combines TRBV4-3 with TRBJ2-7, with TRBD2 identical over 10 bases. Germline lookup yields CDR1 LGHNA and CDR2 YSLEER. The CDR3 covers 15 residues. J was trimmed by 0 bases and V by 3 bases; bases with no gene match: 2. CDR3 amino acids: CASSHGLADSYEQYF. The CDR3 bases are TGCGCCAGCAGCCACGGACTAGCGGACTCCTACGAGCAGTACTTC.